These 10 T cell receptor beta chains were all obtained from the same sample, sequenced in a study of molecular identifiers for immune sequencing clone quantification. MiXCR, applied by TCRdb to the PCR reads, yields one record per CDR3 protein. The sample has 490,000 or so distinct CDR3 sequences, roughly 24% seen once. Sequenced input: naive CD8+ T cells from blood, with Jurkat cell RNA spiked in. Regarding subset: FACS-sorted CD8+CD4-CCR7+CD45RA+ naive T cells. The receptors were sampled from a human donor in good health. Some libraries in this study had Jurkat cell RNA spiked in.

This clonotype was recorded a few times. V is TRBV6-2 or TRBV6-3 and J is TRBJ2-1; no definite D call. The CDR3 extends over 12 amino acids. CDR1 is MNHEY, CDR2 SVGEGT, per germline. Trimming stripped 1 base from V and 9 bases from J, with 7 bases between. In DNA, the CDR3 is TGTGCCAGCAGTTACTGGGGAAGTGAGCAGTTCTTC. This codes for CASSYWGSEQFF.

Ten or more counts support this clonotype. The V and J genes are TRBV29-1 and TRBJ2-5; 13 bases are shared with TRBD2. The CDR3 runs 19 residues. The germline V gene has CDR1 SQVTM and CDR2 ANQGSEA. V was clipped by 2 bases and J by 3 bases; unmatched bases: 15. The CDR3: CSVEPPGLAGRGLEETQYF. The CDR3 nucleotides read TGCAGCGTTGAACCTCCGGGACTAGCGGGAAGGGGCCTGGAAGAGACCCAGTACTTC. Full variable domain (rest looked up from reference TRBV29-1 and TRBJ2-5): SAVISQKPSRDICQRGTSLTIQCQVDSQVTMMFWYRQQPGQSLTLIATANQGSEATYESGFVIDKFPISRPNLTFSTLTVSNMSPEDSSIYLCSVEPPGLAGRGLEETQYFGPGTRLLVL.

This clonotype was seen a few times. The rearrangement joins TRBV3-1 to TRBJ2-3; 12 positions agree with TRBD2. Germline V gives CDR1 LGHDT, CDR2 YNNKEL (reference sequence). Germline trimming cut 3 bases from V and 2 bases from J; bases unmatched to any gene: 3. This CDR3 has 16 amino acids. In DNA, the CDR3 is TGTGCCAGCAGCCAGCTAGCGGGGGGGTTCACAGATACGCAGTATTTT. It yields the protein CASSQLAGGFTDTQYF.

This clonotype was recorded many times. The rearrangement links TRBV30 to TRBJ2-7, with TRBD2 matching over 7 bases. Germline V gene data show CDR1 as GTSNPN and CDR2 as SVGIG (reference sequence). V was pared by 5 bases and J by 2 bases, with 3 bases of the junction left unmatched. The CDR3 is 12 amino acids. CDR3 residues: CAWLAEPYEQYF. The CDR3 region has the DNA TGTGCCTGGCTAGCGGAGCCCTACGAGCAGTACTTC.

With respect to this clonotype: The junction departs from the called germline gene at one end, perhaps through a read error. The J gene is TRBJ2-5, the V gene TRBV7-9, with 9 bases matching TRBD2. CDR1 is SEHNR and CDR2 is FQNEAQ in the germline V gene (reference sequence). This CDR3 region has 16 residues. The CDR3 sequence: CASSPRLAEYQGTQYF. The CDR3 DNA is TGTGCCAGCAGTCCAAGACTAGCGGAGTACCAAGGGACCCAGTACTTC.

This clonotype was found a few times. The chain combines TRBV4-1 with TRBJ2-1; TRBD2 aligns across 9 bases. Germline assignment: CDR1 MGHRA and CDR2 YSYEKL. CDR3 length equals 17 residues. The ends lost 1 base at V and 4 bases at J; junction bases unmatched: 8. CDR3 loop: CASSQASAREGYNEQFF. CDR3 coding DNA: TGCGCCAGCAGCCAAGCCTCGGCGCGGGAGGGGTACAATGAGCAGTTCTTC.

This clonotype was found a few times. This rearrangement joins TRBV7-9 to TRBJ2-3, with D unresolved. The CDR3 contains 15 residues. V lost 5 bases and J 2 bases, leaving 14 bases between the germline ends. CDR1 is SEHNR and CDR2 is FQNEAQ in the germline V gene (reference sequence). The CDR3 DNA is TGTGCCAGCAGCCAAATCGGTACATTCACAGATACGCAGTATTTT. Encoded protein: CASSQIGTFTDTQYF.

This clonotype showed up just a few times. V and J are TRBV11-3 and TRBJ2-1; D possibly corresponds to TRBD2 (5 bases). CDR1 and CDR2 from the germline V gene are SGHNT and YENEEA. V shed 2 bases and J shed 0 bases, with 11 bases lying between them. This CDR3 is built from 16 residues. The CDR3 region has the DNA TGTGCCAGCAGCTTAAGGAGCGGAAGCTCCTACAATGAGCAGTTCTTC. Amino acid sequence: CASSLRSGSSYNEQFF. The variable domain in full, completed from reference TRBV11-3 and TRBJ2-1, reads EAGVVQSPRYKIIEKKQPVAFWCNPISGHNTLYWYLQNLGQGPELLIRYENEEAVDDSQLPKDRFSAERLKGVDSTLKIQPAELGDSAVYLCASSLRSGSSYNEQFFGPGTRLTVL.

This clonotype appeared a few times. The gene calls are TRBV12-3 or TRBV12-4 and TRBJ2-7, with D perhaps matching TRBD1 or TRBD2 (5 bases each). This CDR3 comprises 16 residues. V was shortened by 0 bases and J by 5 bases, with 17 bases between the two germline ends. As DNA, the CDR3 is TGTGCCAGCAGTTTAGCCGGGACCCTCCCCGCGGACGAGCAGTACTTC. Its protein product is CASSLAGTLPADEQYF.

The chain combines TRBV4-3 with TRBJ2-4; D not resolved. The CDR3 spans 15 residues. V gave up 4 bases and J gave up 6 bases, with 16 bases separating them. The germline gives CDR1 LGHNA, CDR2 YSLEER. CDR3 amino acids: CASSPNTHPRNIQYF. The CDR3 DNA reads as TGCGCCAGCAGCCCTAATACGCACCCGCGAAACATTCAGTACTTC.